Listed below are T cell receptor beta chains from one sample, sequenced in a study of T cells in Graves' hyperthyroidism and ophthalmopathy. MiXCR was run by TCRdb on the multiplex PCR reads, yielding one entry per CDR3 protein. Of fewer than 650,000 distinct CDR3 sequences listed, approximately 13% are singletons. Sequencing used blood. The receptors come from a woman in her 30s with Graves' hyperthyroidism that later progressed to Graves' ophthalmopathy. Each CDR3 is given with its conserved first and last residue. Fields, in order: V gene, D gene, J gene, clone size, CDR3 DNA, CDR3 protein. The D gene is left open where the match is weak. Part of the rows lack a size; the others show once, few, many or a class for expanded clones.

V gene: TRBV28; D gene: .; J gene: TRBJ2-2; clone size: many; CDR3 DNA: TGTGCCAGCAGTGACAGGAGGAACACCGGGGAGCTGTTTTTT; CDR3 protein: CASSDRRNTGELFF
V gene: TRBV28; D gene: .; J gene: TRBJ1-2; clone size: many; CDR3 DNA: TGTGCCAGCACCACCTACGGGCGGCAGACATTCTATGGCTACACCTTC; CDR3 protein: CASTTYGRQTFYGYTF
V gene: TRBV20-1; D gene: .; J gene: TRBJ2-5; clone size: .; CDR3 DNA: TGCAGTGCTAGAGAGAGCAGGGCTCGAGAGACCCAGTACTTC; CDR3 protein: CSARESRARETQYF
V gene: TRBV30; D gene: TRBD1; J gene: TRBJ1-6; clone size: .; CDR3 DNA: TGTGCCTGGGAGCAGGGGGGAAATTCACCCCTCCACTTT; CDR3 protein: CAWEQGGNSPLHF
V gene: TRBV7-9; D gene: .; J gene: TRBJ2-1; clone size: .; CDR3 DNA: TGTGCCAGCAGCTCCGGGATAGGCACCTACAATGAGCAGGTCTTC; CDR3 protein: CASSSGIGTYNEQVF
V gene: TRBV27; D gene: .; J gene: TRBJ2-7; clone size: .; CDR3 DNA: TGTGCCAGCAGACCCAAGGGGGGAGTTGACTCCTACGAGCAGTACTTC; CDR3 protein: CASRPKGGVDSYEQYF
V gene: TRBV7-9; D gene: .; J gene: TRBJ1-2; clone size: few; CDR3 DNA: TGTGCCAGCAGCTCGGGTCGGGGGACCTATGGCTACACCTTC; CDR3 protein: CASSSGRGTYGYTF
V gene: TRBV20-1; D gene: .; J gene: TRBJ2-7; clone size: many; CDR3 DNA: TGCAGTGCTAGATTCCATGGGGGAGCGAACGAGCAGTACTTC; CDR3 protein: CSARFHGGANEQYF
V gene: TRBV28; D gene: .; J gene: TRBJ2-2; clone size: many; CDR3 DNA: TGTGCCAGCAATAAGCGTGCAAACACCGGGGAGCTGTTTTTT; CDR3 protein: CASNKRANTGELFF
V gene: TRBV5-1; D gene: TRBD1; J gene: TRBJ2-2; clone size: .; CDR3 DNA: TGCGCCAGCAGCTTAAACCGGGACAGGGGACGATGGGAGCTGTTTTTT; CDR3 protein: CASSLNRDRGRWELFF
V gene: TRBV12-3/TRBV12-4; D gene: .; J gene: TRBJ2-6; clone size: many; CDR3 DNA: TGTGCCAGCAGTTTAGCGGGTACAGGGCACTCTGGGGCCAACGTCCTGACTTTC; CDR3 protein: CASSLAGTGHSGANVLTF
V gene: TRBV28; D gene: TRBD1; J gene: TRBJ2-7; clone size: .; CDR3 DNA: TGTGCCAGCAGTTCTGGGACAGGGGGCTTGGAGGGCGAGCAGTACTTC; CDR3 protein: CASSSGTGGLEGEQYF
V gene: TRBV7-3; D gene: TRBD2; J gene: TRBJ2-2; clone size: many; CDR3 DNA: TGTGCCAGCAGCTCCGAGGTAGCGGGAGGAGGGACCGGGGAGCTGTTTTTT; CDR3 protein: CASSSEVAGGGTGELFF
V gene: TRBV11-3; D gene: TRBD2; J gene: TRBJ2-5; clone size: many; CDR3 DNA: TGTGCCAGCAGCTCTGGGACTAGCGGGAGGAGGGCGGAGACCCAGTACTTC; CDR3 protein: CASSSGTSGRRAETQYF
V gene: TRBV4-1; D gene: .; J gene: TRBJ2-7; clone size: .; CDR3 DNA: TGCGCCAGCAGCCAAGCTCACCCTAGCTACGAGCAGTACTTC; CDR3 protein: CASSQAHPSYEQYF
V gene: TRBV2; D gene: .; J gene: TRBJ1-2; clone size: few; CDR3 DNA: TGTGCCAGCAATTCGTGGGGAAATGGCTACACCTTC; CDR3 protein: CASNSWGNGYTF